This T cell receptor beta chain is drawn from a study of control samples from healthy donors and cancer patients. The table lists this clone with a few counts. Per the germline V gene, CDR1 is SQVTM and CDR2 is ANQGSEA. The CDR3 has 15 amino acids. Unmatched junction bases numbered 6, after V lost 1 base and J lost 3 bases. Using immunoSEQ multiplex PCR, the repertoire was profiled, and TCRdb retains in-frame clones only, with some absent. The sample has 50,000 to 65,000 clones; 90% are singletons. Sequencing was carried out using PBMCs. V gene TRBV29-1 combines with J gene TRBJ2-5, with 9 bases aligning to TRBD2. The sequence was collected from a woman aged 45-65 years with colorectal cancer. DNA for the CDR3: TGCAGCGTTGAAGTTTCTCGCGGGAGGGAAGAGACCCAGTACTTC. Its translation is CSVEVSRGREETQYF.